The 11 T cell receptor beta chains listed next were all sequenced from one sample in a study of response to subunit inactivated influenza vaccine. TCRdb fed the RT-PCR reads into MiXCR, producing one record per CDR3 protein. The table lists a few hundred thousand distinct CDR3 sequences, 11% of them singletons. The starting material was PBMCs from blood, obtained about 40 days after vaccination. The receptors originated from a man over 45 who received an inactivated influenza vaccine.

There are a few counts of this clonotype. The rearrangement links TRBV5-1 to TRBJ2-3, with 8 nucleotides matching TRBD2. This CDR3 comprises 12 residues. V was pared by 8 bases and J by 9 bases, with 8 bases of the junction left unmatched. In germline, CDR1 is SGHRS, CDR2 YFSETQ. The CDR3 loop reads CASSSGIETQYF. CDR3 bases: TGCGCCAGTAGTAGCGGGATTGAGACGCAGTATTTT. The variable domain in full, completed from reference TRBV5-1 and TRBJ2-3, reads KAGVTQTPRYLIKTRGQQVTLSCSPISGHRSVSWYQQTPGQGLQFLFEYFSETQRNKGNFPGRFSGRQFSNSRSEMNVSTLELGDSALYLCASSSGIETQYFGPGTRLTVL.

The chain is built from TRBV12-3 or TRBV12-4 and TRBJ2-7, with 8 bases that match TRBD2. This CDR3 has 15 amino acids. The J segment lost 0 bases and the V segment lost 2 bases, leaving 3 bases of the junction unmatched. This CDR3 is CASSLTAGGSYEQYF. The CDR3, as DNA: TGTGCCAGCAGTTTAACGGCGGGGGGCTCCTACGAGCAGTACTTC.

This clonotype was detected many times. V gene TRBV20-1 combines with J gene TRBJ2-3; 8 bases match TRBD1. Germline CDR1 DFQATT, CDR2 SNEGSKA (reference sequence). The CDR3 has 14 residues. The V and J ends lost 5 bases and 0 bases, in that order; junction bases with no gene match: 4. In DNA form, the CDR3 reads TGCAGTGCTTCCAGGGGGCCTAGCACAGATACGCAGTATTTT. This translates into CSASRGPSTDTQYF.

There are many counts of this clonotype. The V and J genes are TRBV29-1 and TRBJ2-1, with D perhaps being TRBD1 or TRBD2 (5 bases each). Germline V gene data show CDR1 as SQVTM and CDR2 as ANQGSEA. Between the trimmed V and J ends, which lost 3 bases and 0 bases, there was a span of 15 bases. This CDR3 is 16 amino acids long. DNA for the CDR3: TGCAGCGTTGACCCCCGGGACCGGAGCTCCTACAATGAGCAGTTCTTC. It encodes CSVDPRDRSSYNEQFF.

This clonotype was found many times. V usage is TRBV12-3 or TRBV12-4 and J usage is TRBJ2-2; 10 nucleotides match TRBD1. The ends lost 5 bases at V and 5 bases at J; junction bases unmatched: 11. This CDR3 spans 17 amino acids. DNA of the CDR3: TGTGCCAGCAGTCCCGATCAAAGACAGGGGGCAACCGGGGAGCTGTTTTTT. It translates to CASSPDQRQGATGELFF.

The CDR3 loop reads CASSHTGQGTSGRYYEQYF. Written as DNA, the CDR3 is TGTGCCAGCAGCCACACGGGACAGGGGACTAGCGGGAGGTACTACGAGCAGTACTTC. V usage is TRBV4-2 and J usage is TRBJ2-7; 15 bases are shared with TRBD2. The CDR3 runs 19 residues. J lost 3 bases, V lost 3 bases, and 12 bases had no gene match. Germline CDR1 LGHNA, CDR2 YNFKEQ.

This clonotype showed up many times. CDR3 DNA: TGTGCCAGCAGCCAAAGGACCCGGGCTTCATACACAGATACGCAGTATTTT. Amino acid sequence: CASSQRTRASYTDTQYF. The genes are TRBV14 and TRBJ2-3; D remains ambiguous. The CDR3 runs 17 residues. Trimming left V 2 bases short and J 2 bases short, with 17 bases between. Germline assignment: CDR1 SGHDN and CDR2 FVKESK. Using reference TRBV14 and TRBJ2-3 for the parts outside the CDR3, the full variable domain is EAGVTQFPSHSVIEKGQTVTLRCDPISGHDNLYWYRRVMGKEIKFLLHFVKESKQDESGMPNNRFLAERTGGTYSTLKVQPAELEDSGVYFCASSQRTRASYTDTQYFGPGTRLTVL.

V is TRBV7-8 and J is TRBJ2-2; a possible D gene is TRBD2 (7 bases). CDR3 length equals 16 residues. Deletions cut 5 bases from V and 3 bases from J, with 16 bases between. Germline assignment: CDR1 SGHVS and CDR2 FQNEAQ. CDR3 loop: CASSGGASGYTGELFF. For the CDR3, the DNA is TGTGCCAGCAGCGGGGGGGCTAGCGGATACACCGGGGAGCTGTTTTTT.

This clonotype was recorded many times. The rearrangement links TRBV29-1 to TRBJ2-5; 7 bases map to TRBD1. This CDR3 is 13 amino acids long. Trimming took 4 bases from V and 3 from J; bases not matched to a gene: 5. Germline V gives CDR1 SQVTM, CDR2 ANQGSEA. The CDR3 region is CSVAGQVEETQYF. The CDR3 DNA sequence: TGCAGCGTTGCCGGACAGGTTGAAGAGACCCAGTACTTC.

This clonotype was counted many times. The rearrangement uses TRBV7-2 and TRBJ1-6, with D tentatively TRBD1 (6 bases). CDR1 and CDR2 (germline): SGHTA, FQGNSA. This CDR3 has 14 amino acids. Trimming stripped 6 bases from V and 7 bases from J, with 13 bases between. For the CDR3, the DNA is TGTGCCAGCAGTTACAGGGTTCTCAATTCACCCCTCCACTTT. The encoded protein is CASSYRVLNSPLHF. The whole variable domain, filled in from reference TRBV7-2 and TRBJ1-6, reads GAGVSQSPSNKVTEKGKDVELRCDPISGHTALYWYRQSLGQGLEFLIYFQGNSAPDKSGLPSDRFSAERTGGSVSTLTIQRTQQEDSAVYLCASSYRVLNSPLHFGNGTRLTVT.

Many counts were recorded for this clonotype. V gene TRBV27 combines with J gene TRBJ2-3; D is ambiguous. Trimming shortened V by 5 bases and J by 2 bases, and 5 bases separated the two germline ends. Germline V gene sequence: CDR1 MNHEY, CDR2 SMNVEV (reference sequence). This CDR3 has 12 amino acids. CDR3 amino acids: CASSALTDTQYF. The DNA for the CDR3 is TGTGCCAGCAGTGCCCTCACAGATACGCAGTATTTT.